This TCR beta chain was obtained from a study of blood T cell repertoires in COVID-19. In the authors' methods: How many nucleated cells were present was estimated from reference gene primer amplification. Sequenced by immunoSEQ multiplex PCR; TCRdb stores in-frame clones only, minus some. Clone size and the V and J calls come from that table; the DNA yielded D and trimming. The sample lists around 260,000 clones; about 85% were seen once. The CDR3 consists of 16 residues. CDR1 and CDR2 (germline): LNHNV, YYDKDF (reference sequence). V was trimmed by 0 bases and J by 0 bases, leaving 12 bases between them.

The gene calls are TRBV15 and TRBJ2-7; a weak D match, TRBD1 (5 bases). What was sequenced was peripheral blood. The TCR comes from a man between 60 and 75 years old with acute or convalescent COVID-19. The CDR3 nucleotides read TGTGCCACCAGCAGAGATCTGACAGTGAGCTCCTACGAGCAGTACTTC. Encoded protein: CATSRDLTVSSYEQYF.